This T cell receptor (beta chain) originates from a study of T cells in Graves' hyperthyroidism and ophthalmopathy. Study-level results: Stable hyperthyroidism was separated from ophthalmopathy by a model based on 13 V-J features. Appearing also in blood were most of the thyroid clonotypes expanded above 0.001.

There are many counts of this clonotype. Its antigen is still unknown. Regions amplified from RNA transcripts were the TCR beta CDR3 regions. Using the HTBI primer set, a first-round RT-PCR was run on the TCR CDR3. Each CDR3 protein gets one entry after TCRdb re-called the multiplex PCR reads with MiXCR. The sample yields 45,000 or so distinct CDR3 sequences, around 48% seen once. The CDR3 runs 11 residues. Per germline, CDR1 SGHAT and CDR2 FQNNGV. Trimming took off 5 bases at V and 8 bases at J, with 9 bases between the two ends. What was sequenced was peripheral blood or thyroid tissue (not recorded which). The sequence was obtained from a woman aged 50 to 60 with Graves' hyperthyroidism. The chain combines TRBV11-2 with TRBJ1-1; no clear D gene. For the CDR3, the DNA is TGTGCCAGCAGCCTACAAGGCGAAGCTTTCTTT. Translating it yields CASSLQGEAFF.